The 17 T cell receptor beta chains listed next were all sequenced from one sample in a study of blood T cell repertoires in COVID-19. Sequenced by immunoSEQ multiplex PCR; TCRdb stores in-frame clones only, minus some. The table includes roughly 140,000 clones, approximately 84% detected once. Sequencing used PBMCs or T cells enriched from blood (not recorded which). These receptors all come from a woman under 30 who had been exposed to COVID-19.

This clone occurred once. The chain has TRBV19 and TRBJ2-1, with D possibly matching TRBD1 (5 bases). This CDR3 region has 14 residues. Germline V lookup: CDR1 LNHDA, CDR2 SQIVND (reference sequence). The V and J ends lost 3 bases and 7 bases respectively, with 13 bases between them. CDR3 amino acids: CASSIEPGLNEQFF. The CDR3 DNA sequence: TGTGCCAGTAGTATTGAACCAGGGTTAAATGAGCAGTTCTTC.

The V gene is TRBV6-5, the J gene TRBJ1-3, with D tentatively TRBD1 (6 bases). This CDR3 has 14 residues. Looked up from germline, CDR1 is MNHEY and CDR2 is SVGAGI. Deletions cut 10 bases from V and 4 bases from J, with 17 bases between. The CDR3 region has the DNA TGTGCCACGACTTATGGGGGCTTCGGAAACACCATATATTTT. The encoded protein is CATTYGGFGNTIYF.

J is TRBJ1-4 and V is TRBV6-5; D is undetermined. The CDR3 has 14 amino acids. The V gene lost 0 bases and the J gene lost 0 bases, with 2 bases spanning the gap. In germline, CDR1 is MNHEY, CDR2 SVGAGI. DNA for the CDR3: TGTGCCAGCAGTTACTCCGCAACTAATGAAAAACTGTTTTTT. This sequence encodes CASSYSATNEKLFF.

The chain recombines TRBV7-9 with TRBJ2-1, with 8 bases fitting TRBD2. Per germline, CDR1 SEHNR and CDR2 FQNEAQ (reference sequence). This CDR3 spans 15 amino acids. Germline trimming cut 4 bases from V and 4 bases from J; bases unmatched to any gene: 6. CDR3 in DNA: TGTGCCAGCAGCTCCGGGAGGGCCTTTTACAATGAGCAGTTCTTC. Residues: CASSSGRAFYNEQFF.

Many counts were recorded for this clone. An end of the junction does not agree with germline; a read error may underlie this. V usage is TRBV5-1 and J usage is TRBJ2-6; a possible D gene is TRBD1 (5 bases). CDR1 SGHRS and CDR2 YFSETQ come from the germline V gene. This CDR3 is 17 amino acids long. For the CDR3, the DNA is TGCGCCAGCAGCTTGTTACAGGTCCGCTCTCGGGCCAACGTCCTGACTTTC. Translation gives CASSLLQVRSRANVLTF. Drawing the rest from reference TRBV5-1 and TRBJ2-6, the complete variable domain is KAGVTQTPRYLIKTRGQQVTLSCSPISGHRSVSWYQQTPGQGLQFLFEYFSETQRNKGNFPGRFSGRQFSNSRSEMNVSTLELGDSALYLCASSLLQVRSRANVLTFGAGSRLTVL.

The chain recombines TRBV4-1 with TRBJ1-2; D unresolved. This CDR3 has 13 amino acids. V lost 4 bases to trimming and J lost 4 bases, with 10 bases between them. Germline loops: CDR1 MGHRA, CDR2 YSYEKL. CDR3 amino acids: CASSPRETYGYTF. Written as DNA, the CDR3 is TGCGCCAGCAGCCCCCGGGAAACCTATGGCTACACCTTC.

This chain uses TRBV19 with TRBJ2-5; 8 nucleotides agree with TRBD2. The CDR3 loop spans 14 amino acids. Trimming at V came to 1 base and at J to 5 bases, leaving 3 bases not matched to a gene. CDR1 LNHDA and CDR2 SQIVND come from the germline V gene (reference sequence). As DNA, the CDR3 is TGTGCCAGTAGTATAGGCCTAGCGGGCGAGACCCAGTACTTC. Amino acid sequence: CASSIGLAGETQYF.

This chain links TRBV5-1 with TRBJ2-5; 11 bases align to TRBD1. The CDR3 runs 15 residues. V shed 3 bases and J 5 bases; nucleotides not matched to a gene: 6. Germline V gene lookup returns CDR1 SGHRS and CDR2 YFSETQ. The chain's CDR3 is CASSYTGTGGETQYF. The CDR3, as DNA: TGCGCCAGCAGCTACACCGGGACAGGGGGGGAGACCCAGTACTTC.

J is TRBJ1-1 and V is TRBV6-4; possible D gene TRBD1, 6 bases. CDR1 is MRHNA, CDR2 SNTAGT, per germline. Trimming stripped 8 bases from V and 1 base from J, with 14 bases between. The CDR3 consists of 14 residues. This CDR3 reads CASRVRGQNTEAFF. The CDR3 DNA follows: TGTGCCAGCCGGGTGCGGGGGCAGAACACTGAAGCTTTCTTT.

The chain has TRBV21-1 and TRBJ1-1. TRBV21-1 is an annotated pseudogene. CDR3 size: 15 residues. The DNA for the CDR3 is TGTGCCAGCAGCCCCGTCCGGGGTGGGAACACTGAAGCTTTCTTT. Protein sequence: CASSPVRGGNTEAFF.

V and J are TRBV28 and TRBJ1-2; the D gene is possibly TRBD1 (6 bases). V was trimmed by 2 bases and J by 7 bases, leaving 14 bases between them. The germline CDR1 and CDR2 sequences are MDHEN and SYDVKM. This CDR3 contains 14 residues. CDR3 coding DNA: TGTGCCAGCAGTTTAACAGGGCTGACGGTTGGCTACACCTTC. As protein: CASSLTGLTVGYTF.

This clone was seen only once. The rearrangement uses TRBV27 and TRBJ1-1, with D possibly being TRBD1 (6 bases). The germline gives CDR1 MNHEY, CDR2 SMNVEV (reference sequence). Trimming shortened V by 7 bases and J by 2 bases, and 17 bases separated the two germline ends. This CDR3 has 15 amino acids. The CDR3 loop reads CASTPLGQLNTEAFF. The CDR3 coding sequence is TGTGCCAGCACTCCTCTGGGACAATTAAACACTGAAGCTTTCTTT.

This rearrangement joins TRBV5-8 to TRBJ1-4, with TRBD1 as a possible D gene (6 bases). Trimming cost V 4 bases and J 7 bases, with 17 bases left between them. Looked up from germline, CDR1 is SGHTS and CDR2 is YDEGEE. The CDR3 loop spans 15 amino acids. CDR3 amino acids: CASSKKTGPSEKLFF. CDR3 nucleotide sequence: TGTGCCAGCAGCAAAAAAACAGGGCCCAGTGAAAAACTGTTTTTT.

This rearrangement joins TRBV18 to TRBJ1-2, with D perhaps TRBD1 (5 bases). CDR3 length: 13 amino acids. The V and J ends lost 2 bases and 7 bases respectively, with 11 bases between them. The germline V gene encodes CDR1 KGHSH and CDR2 LQKENI. The CDR3, as DNA: TGTGCCAGCTCACCATCAACGGGGGGTGGCTACACCTTC. Translated: CASSPSTGGGYTF.

This chain joins TRBV18 and TRBJ1-1; 9 nucleotides agree with TRBD1. Unmatched junction bases numbered 8, after V lost 0 bases and J lost 0 bases. The CDR3 has 18 residues. CDR1 and CDR2 from the germline V gene are KGHSH and LQKENI. CDR3 DNA sequence: TGTGCCAGCTCACCACCGATGACAGGGGGGAGTGTGAACACTGAAGCTTTCTTT. It is translated as CASSPPMTGGSVNTEAFF.

The V gene is TRBV2, the J gene TRBJ1-5; D gene ambiguous. Trimming cost V 8 bases and J 2 bases, with 13 bases left between them. Germline V gives CDR1 SNHLY, CDR2 FYNNEI. This CDR3 spans 14 amino acids. The CDR3 sequence: CASRRSEGNQPQHF. The CDR3, as DNA: TGTGCCAGCCGTCGGTCGGAGGGCAATCAGCCCCAGCATTTT.

V is TRBV18 and J is TRBJ2-7, with a weak D call TRBD1 (8 bases). The CDR3 is made up of 17 amino acids. V was shortened by 4 bases and J by 2 bases, with 21 bases between the two germline ends. Germline V CDR1 and CDR2: KGHSH, LQKENI. The CDR3 bases are TGTGCCAGCTCACAAGGGACAGGTTCTCGGGGGGCCTACGAGCAGTACTTC. It encodes CASSQGTGSRGAYEQYF.